Listed here are 21 T cell receptor beta chains from one sample, sequenced in a study of a mutant IDH1 vaccine in newly diagnosed glioma. Specified time point: baseline, week 1 (first vaccination visit). Treatment in this sample: pre-vaccination baseline after standard-of-care therapy. The method was immunoSEQ multiplex PCR; TCRdb's version includes in-frame clones alone and lacks a portion of them. This table holds under 25,000 clones, roughly 93% found once. Sequences were derived from PBMCs, sampled from a glioma patient treated with radiotherapy, temozolomide or both. The receptors come from a man aged 35 to 55 with glioma.

The V call is TRBV7-2, the J call TRBJ1-1; D call uncertain. The CDR3 is 19 residues long. Looked up from germline, CDR1 is SGHTA and CDR2 is FQGNSA. With 2 bases removed from V and 0 bases from J, the gap between germline ends came to 22 bases. The CDR3 DNA is TGTGCCAGCAGCTTATCGGGAGTTCGGGCAGCTCACATGAACACTGAAGCTTTCTTT. Residues: CASSLSGVRAAHMNTEAFF.

J is TRBJ2-7 and V is TRBV10-2; the D is unclear. The CDR3 loop spans 12 amino acids. Trimming took off 1 base at V and 2 bases at J, with 3 bases between the two ends. The germline gives CDR1 WSHSY, CDR2 SAAADI. This CDR3 is CASSEYAYEQYF. CDR3 DNA: TGCGCCAGCAGTGAGTACGCCTACGAGCAGTACTTC.

J is TRBJ1-1 and V is TRBV13; possible D gene TRBD1, 5 bases. CDR1 and CDR2 from the germline V gene are PRHDT and FYEKMQ (reference sequence). The ends were cut back, 10 bases at V and 1 base at J, with 13 bases in the middle. This CDR3 spans 13 amino acids. This CDR3 is CATSSQGNTEAFF. CDR3 nucleotide sequence: TGTGCCACCTCCTCGCAGGGGAACACTGAAGCTTTCTTT.

This sequence joins TRBV7-8 and TRBJ1-5; D remains ambiguous. This CDR3 region has 13 residues. The ends were cut back, 0 bases at V and 0 bases at J, with 0 bases in the middle. Germline CDR1 and CDR2: SGHVS and FQNEAQ. The CDR3 coding sequence is TGTGCCAGCAGCTTAGCTAGCAATCAGCCCCAGCATTTT. It translates to CASSLASNQPQHF.

This clone was detected only once. V gene TRBV5-5 combines with J gene TRBJ1-1, with D hard to call. The CDR3 spans 14 residues. Trimming left V 2 bases short and J 0 bases short, with 8 bases between. The germline V gene encodes CDR1 SGHKS and CDR2 YYEKEE (reference sequence). CDR3 in DNA: TGTGCCAGCAGCTTTGGACCGCTGAACACTGAAGCTTTCTTT. Amino acid sequence: CASSFGPLNTEAFF. Full variable domain (rest looked up from reference TRBV5-5 and TRBJ1-1): DAGVTQSPTHLIKTRGQQVTLRCSPISGHKSVSWYQQVLGQGPQFIFQYYEKEERGRGNFPDRFSARQFPNYSSELNVNALLLGDSALYLCASSFGPLNTEAFFGQGTRLTVV.

This chain connects TRBV5-4 to TRBJ2-7; 7 nucleotides match TRBD2. The CDR3 totals 16 residues. Germline loops: CDR1 SGHNT, CDR2 YYREEE (reference sequence). Trimming removed 0 bases from V and 2 bases from J; junction bases left unmatched: 8. The DNA for the CDR3 is TGTGCCAGCAGCTTGGAAGGGAGCGGGGCCCCCTACGAGCAGTACTTC. Protein sequence: CASSLEGSGAPYEQYF.

The V and J genes are TRBV5-1 and TRBJ1-3; tentative D call: TRBD1 (6 bases). Trimming cost V 2 bases and J 1 base, with 10 bases left between them. The germline gives CDR1 SGHRS, CDR2 YFSETQ. This CDR3 is built from 15 residues. The CDR3 nucleotides read TGCGCCAGCAGCTTACCACAGGGTTCTGGAAACACCATATATTTT. Residues: CASSLPQGSGNTIYF.

The CDR3 nucleotides are TGTGCCAGCAGCCGGGGCGGAGATACGCAGTATTTT. Translated: CASSRGGDTQYF. The chain joins TRBV4-2 to TRBJ2-3, with D perhaps TRBD1 (5 bases). Germline V gives CDR1 LGHNA, CDR2 YNFKEQ. The CDR3 runs to 12 residues. Between the trimmed V and J ends, which lost 4 bases and 5 bases, there was a span of 7 bases.

The chain has TRBV30 and TRBJ1-5, with D hard to call. Germline V gene lookup returns CDR1 GTSNPN and CDR2 SVGIG (reference sequence). The CDR3 contains 13 residues. V gave up 2 bases and J gave up 3 bases, with 8 bases separating them. The CDR3 loop reads CAWSKEYNQPQHF. Here the CDR3 DNA reads TGTGCCTGGAGTAAGGAATACAATCAGCCCCAGCATTTT.

This clone has just a few counts. This chain connects TRBV19 to TRBJ2-7, with 8 bases lining up with TRBD1. Trimming removed 8 bases from V and 6 bases from J; junction bases left unmatched: 6. Germline-derived CDR1 and CDR2 are LNHDA and SQIVND (reference sequence). This CDR3 is 12 amino acids long. CDR3 nucleotide sequence: TGTGCCAGTCAGGGGGCGGCCGGCGAGCAGTACTTC. Its translation: CASQGAAGEQYF.

As DNA, the CDR3 is TGTGCCAGCAGCTTAGGAGGGTCCGGCCCCTACGAGCAGTACTTC. This gives the protein CASSLGGSGPYEQYF. The chain couples TRBV7-6 to TRBJ2-7, with D possibly being TRBD2 (5 bases). Germline CDR1 is SGHVS and CDR2 is FNYEAQ. The CDR3 is 15 amino acids. V lost 1 base, J lost 2 bases, and 12 bases lay in between.

V is TRBV27 and J is TRBJ1-3, with 7 bases fitting TRBD1. V dropped 5 bases and J dropped 4; count of bases not matched to a gene: 8. This CDR3 has 15 residues. Germline CDR1 MNHEY, CDR2 SMNVEV (reference sequence). CDR3 in DNA: TGTGCCAGCAGTATGAAGACAGGGAGAGGAAACACCATATATTTT. Its protein product is CASSMKTGRGNTIYF.

V and J are TRBV11-3 and TRBJ1-1, with 8 bases that match TRBD1. Germline V gene lookup returns CDR1 SGHNT and CDR2 YENEEA. V trimming: 5 bases; J trimming: 5 bases; junction bases outside the gene matches: 7. The CDR3 totals 14 residues. The DNA for the CDR3 is TGTGCCAGCAGCCCCCCCCGGACAGGGACTGAAGCTTTCTTT. This translates into CASSPPRTGTEAFF.

V gene TRBV19 combines with J gene TRBJ1-5; D possibly corresponds to TRBD1 (6 bases). The ends were cut back, 2 bases at V and 0 bases at J, with 11 bases in the middle. Germline CDR1 LNHDA, CDR2 SQIVND (reference sequence). The CDR3 spans 16 residues. For the CDR3, the DNA is TGTGCCAGTAGTATAACCAGGGGACATAGCAATCAGCCCCAGCATTTT. Translation gives CASSITRGHSNQPQHF.

Here the CDR3 reads CASSEWGSPNSYTF. CDR3 sequence (DNA): TGTGCCAGCAGTGAATGGGGATCCCCAAACTCCTACACCTTC. The chain is built from TRBV27 and TRBJ1-2; D is uncertain. The CDR3 covers 14 residues. The germline V and J ends were trimmed by 5 bases and 10 bases, with 20 bases remaining between them. CDR1 MNHEY and CDR2 SMNVEV come from the germline V gene (reference sequence).

V and J are TRBV7-8 and TRBJ2-7; 8 positions match TRBD1. The CDR3 consists of 14 residues. Germline V gene data show CDR1 as SGHVS and CDR2 as FQNEAQ. The junction had 7 bases not matched to a gene; V was cut back by 4 bases and J by 5 bases. CDR3 loop: CASSSYRGEDEQYF. Written as DNA, the CDR3 is TGTGCCAGCAGCTCCTACAGGGGGGAGGACGAGCAGTACTTC.

The chain combines TRBV11-2 with TRBJ2-6; no clear D. The V end lost 1 base, the J end lost 3 bases, and 10 bases lay between the germline ends. The germline V gene has CDR1 SGHAT and CDR2 FQNNGV. CDR3 length: 16 amino acids. The DNA of the CDR3 is TGTGCCAGCAGCTTAGGTTGGCCAGGTGGGGCCAACGTCCTGACTTTC. Its translation is CASSLGWPGGANVLTF.

J is TRBJ2-5 and V is TRBV5-4; 10 nucleotides align to TRBD2. The germline CDR1 and CDR2 sequences are SGHNT and YYREEE (reference sequence). V gave up 0 bases and J gave up 3 bases; unmatched junction bases: 8. The CDR3 length is 17 residues. The CDR3 loop is CASSLGVRTSGKETQYF. CDR3 bases: TGTGCCAGCAGCTTGGGGGTTCGGACTAGCGGAAAAGAGACCCAGTACTTC.

The J gene is TRBJ2-2, the V gene TRBV15, with TRBD2 identical over 7 bases. Germline values: CDR1 LNHNV, CDR2 YYDKDF (reference sequence). There are 19 residues in the CDR3. V trimming: 2 bases; J trimming: 4 bases; junction bases outside the gene matches: 16. The CDR3 DNA reads as TGTGCCACCAGCAGAACCCGGGGAGGCGGGAGTAAAGCCACCGGGGAGCTGTTTTTT. It translates to CATSRTRGGGSKATGELFF.

This clone was found once. The junction departs from the called germline gene at one end, perhaps through a read error. V gene TRBV29-1 combines with J gene TRBJ1-1, with D perhaps matching TRBD1 (5 bases). The germline gives CDR1 SQVTM, CDR2 ANQGSEA. This CDR3 spans 15 amino acids. CDR3 sequence (DNA): TGCAGCGCTGAATCTGCACAGGAGCCGAACACTGAAGCTTTCTTT. Its translation: CSAESAQEPNTEAFF.

Only one count was recorded for this clone. The CDR3 bases are TGTGCCAGCAGGGCGGGACAATCTTTCTATGGCTACACCTTC. This codes for CASRAGQSFYGYTF. The chain carries TRBV6-5 and TRBJ1-2; D is possibly TRBD1 (6 bases). The germline V gene encodes CDR1 MNHEY and CDR2 SVGAGI. The CDR3 is 14 residues long. Trimming stripped 6 bases from V and 4 bases from J, with 15 bases between.